This T cell receptor beta chain is drawn from a study of molecular identifiers for immune sequencing clone quantification. Study-level background: RNA, taken in replicates from approximately 20,000 or 100,000 naive CD8 cells, was split five ways, with four sequenced.

Germline V gene data show CDR1 as SGHTA and CDR2 as FQGNSA. The ends were cut back, 3 bases at V and 0 bases at J, with 12 bases in the middle. This CDR3 contains 16 residues. TCRdb processed the PCR reads anew with MiXCR; each CDR3 protein has one entry. The data show approximately 630,000 distinct CDR3 sequences, about 25% seen once. As regards this clonotype: Its antigen is as yet unknown. With a much larger clone just one base away, this may be a read error. The conserved final phenylalanine or tryptophan is absent from the CDR3, which likely points to a read error.

Overall study results and limits: Effector cells had over 97% of their molecules in clones above 20 RNA copies, while naive cells had under 1%.

Sorting recovered naive CD8 T cells on a CD8+CD4-CCR7+CD45RA+ profile. Sequencing input: naive CD8+ T cells from blood, with Jurkat cell RNA spiked in. Subset reported: FACS-sorted CD8+CD4-CCR7+CD45RA+ naive T cells. The sequence derives from a human donor in good health. Some libraries in this study had Jurkat cell RNA spiked in. This chain uses TRBV7-2 with TRBJ2-1, with unresolved D. The CDR3 DNA sequence: TGTGCCAGCAGCTTGTATAGCTACAGCTCCTACAATGAGCAGTTCCTC. Protein sequence: CASSLYSYSSYNEQFL.